What follows are 5 T cell receptor beta chains derived from one specimen sequenced in a study of vaccination and CD4 T cells after COVID-19. With the Oncomine TCR Beta short-read assay, DNA from cultured CD4+ T cells was sequenced. TCRdb re-analysed the PCR reads in MiXCR, keeping a single row per CDR3 protein. The top ten clones hold approximately 40% of a sample with about 7,300 distinct CDR3 sequences, 70% to 85% of them seen once. Treatment noted: roughly 10-day PBMC culture with coronavirus spike peptide pools or control peptides (ViraFEST assay). CD4+ T cells of the unexposed donor were collected before the COVID-19 pandemic (2011-2018). No antigen is known for these receptors. What was sequenced was CD4+ T cells from blood, cultured in vitro. These receptors all stem from a human donor in good health.

V gene TRBV20-1 combines with J gene TRBJ1-4; 9 bases map to TRBD1. Trimming removed 4 bases from V and 8 bases from J; junction bases left unmatched: 11. Germline lookup yields CDR1 DFQATT and CDR2 SNEGSKA (reference sequence). This CDR3 has 15 amino acids. The CDR3 reads CSATGTGWAQEKLFF. The CDR3, as DNA: TGCAGTGCTACCGGGACAGGGTGGGCCCAAGAAAAACTGTTTTTT.

The chain recombines TRBV7-6 with TRBJ2-2; D possibly corresponds to TRBD1 (6 bases). Trimming took off 4 bases at V and 1 base at J, with 10 bases between the two ends. Germline assignment: CDR1 SGHVS and CDR2 FNYEAQ. The CDR3 spans 15 residues. The CDR3 protein is CASSSGTRNTGELFF. The CDR3 DNA reads as TGTGCCAGCAGCTCTGGGACACGGAACACCGGGGAGCTGTTTTTT. The full variable domain, with the rest looked up from reference TRBV7-6 and TRBJ2-2, is GAGVSQSPRYKVTKRGQDVALRCDPISGHVSLYWYRQALGQGPEFLTYFNYEAQQDKSGLPNDRFSAERPEGSISTLTIQRTEQRDSAMYRCASSSGTRNTGELFFGEGSRLTVL.

This chain connects TRBV12-3 or TRBV12-4 to TRBJ1-6; D is unresolved. The CDR3 contains 15 residues. Trimming took off 1 base at V and 7 bases at J, with 11 bases between the two ends. DNA of the CDR3: TGTGCCAGCAGTTTAGTGTCACAGACCAATTCACCCCTCCACTTT. This sequence encodes CASSLVSQTNSPLHF.

This clonotype was recorded a few times. J is TRBJ2-7 and V is TRBV19; 13 nucleotides agree with TRBD2. J gave up 2 bases and V 4 bases, and 2 bases lay outside the gene matches. The CDR3 is 15 residues long. CDR1 and CDR2 from the germline V gene are LNHDA and SQIVND (reference sequence). The CDR3 reads CASSTLAGGPYEQYF. In nucleotides, the CDR3 is TGTGCCAGTAGTACACTAGCGGGGGGGCCCTACGAGCAGTACTTC.

The chain combines TRBV25-1 with TRBJ2-1, with 16 positions matching TRBD2. The V gene end was trimmed by 3 bases and the J gene end by 7 bases; junction bases not matched to a gene: 0. The CDR3 has 15 residues. Germline values: CDR1 MGHDK, CDR2 SYGVNS. CDR3 residues: CASSEGLAGGNEQFF. The CDR3 coding sequence is TGTGCCAGCAGTGAGGGACTAGCGGGGGGGAATGAGCAGTTCTTC.